Below, 20 T cell receptor beta chains from the same sample are listed, as sequenced in a study of blood T cells in healthy people across ages. Primers used in a second PCR of about 7 to 12 cycles were a sample-barcoded 5' primer and a J-beta primer mix. One entry per CDR3 protein results from TCRdb running MiXCR on the 5' RACE reads. The repertoire consists of about 1.7 million distinct CDR3 sequences, with 28% occurring once and the leading ten covering 7.7%. Sequenced: blood. These receptor sequences come from a young woman in good health.

The chain recombines TRBV5-1 with TRBJ1-1; D unresolved. The CDR3 is 15 residues long. Per germline, CDR1 SGHRS and CDR2 YFSETQ. V was pared by 4 bases and J by 1 base, with 14 bases between. This CDR3 reads CASSIYSGKNTEAFF. The CDR3 coding sequence is TGCGCCAGCAGCATCTACAGCGGCAAGAACACTGAAGCTTTCTTT.

The CDR3: CAIARGGGADTEAFF. Here the CDR3 DNA reads TGTGCCATCGCCCGGGGAGGGGGGGCGGACACTGAAGCTTTCTTT. This chain connects TRBV10-3 to TRBJ1-1; D possibly corresponds to TRBD1 (6 bases). V lost 8 bases, J lost 3 bases, and 19 bases lay in between. The CDR3 sequence is 15 residues long. The germline V gene has CDR1 ENHRY and CDR2 SYGVKD.

Many counts were recorded for this clonotype. The chain uses TRBV29-1 and TRBJ2-7, with 9 bases aligning to TRBD2. The germline gives CDR1 SQVTM, CDR2 ANQGSEA. The CDR3 covers 13 residues. J gave up 7 bases and V 6 bases, and 10 bases lay outside the gene matches. This CDR3 is CSVVLAGYNEQYF. CDR3 nucleotides: TGCAGCGTGGTTCTAGCGGGGTATAATGAGCAGTACTTC.

This clonotype was detected only a few times. At one end, the junction sequence differs from germline, possibly due to a read error. J is TRBJ2-7 and V is TRBV28; TRBD1 matches at 7 bases. Germline V gene data show CDR1 as MDHEN and CDR2 as SYDVKM. The CDR3 loop spans 15 amino acids. CDR3 protein: CTSSRPGQISYEQYF. CDR3 in DNA: TGTACCAGCAGCCGGCCGGGACAGATCTCCTACGAGCAGTACTTC.

This clonotype was observed a few times. With a much larger clone just one base away, this may be a read error. Here the CDR3 DNA reads TGCGCCAGAGAGGAGAAAGAGACCCGGTACTTC. Protein product: CAREEKETRYF. The chain combines TRBV4-1 with TRBJ2-5; D call uncertain. This CDR3 spans 11 amino acids. The germline V gene encodes CDR1 MGHRA and CDR2 YSYEKL.

This chain links TRBV15 with TRBJ2-6; 10 nucleotides agree with TRBD1. The CDR3 contains 17 residues. Trimming took 5 bases from V and 2 from J; bases not matched to a gene: 6. The germline gives CDR1 LNHNV, CDR2 YYDKDF (reference sequence). The CDR3 region has the DNA TGTGCCACCAGCGGGCGACAGGGGGCGGCTGGGGCCAACGTCCTGACTTTC. Translated: CATSGRQGAAGANVLTF.

This clonotype was detected a few times. The rearrangement uses TRBV20-1 and TRBJ2-5, with a possible D match to TRBD2 (5 bases). Germline CDR1 DFQATT, CDR2 SNEGSKA (reference sequence). With 6 bases removed from V and 4 bases from J, the gap between germline ends came to 18 bases. The CDR3 sequence is 14 residues long. The CDR3: CSAEGTGSLETQYF. CDR3 nucleotides: TGCAGTGCCGAAGGAACGGGGTCTTTAGAGACCCAGTACTTC.

This clonotype was counted a few times. This chain uses TRBV28 with TRBJ2-4, with D unclear. The CDR3 is 11 residues long. The V gene's germline CDR1 is MDHEN and CDR2 SYDVKM. V dropped 8 bases and J dropped 6 bases, with 8 bases sitting between them. The CDR3 sequence is CASAYRNIQYF. In nucleotides, the CDR3 is TGTGCCAGCGCCTATAGAAACATTCAGTACTTC.

In this sample, this clonotype turned up a few times. V usage is TRBV28 and J usage is TRBJ2-3; 8 positions match TRBD1. Germline trimming cut 8 bases from V and 7 bases from J; bases unmatched to any gene: 17. Germline V gene lookup returns CDR1 MDHEN and CDR2 SYDVKM. The CDR3 contains 16 residues. CDR3 nucleotides: TGTGCCAGCGCCCGGAGAATGGGACAGGACACGAATACGCAGTATTTT. Residues: CASARRMGQDTNTQYF.

This clonotype has only a few counts. The rearrangement links TRBV6-2 or TRBV6-3 to TRBJ2-4, with D tentatively TRBD1 (6 bases). The CDR3 sequence is 15 residues long. Germline CDR1 MNHEY, CDR2 SVGEGT. Trimming shortened V by 8 bases and J by 6 bases, and 20 bases separated the two germline ends. The CDR3 spells CASQTRPGGGNIQYF. CDR3 sequence (DNA): TGTGCCAGCCAAACGAGGCCTGGGGGCGGAAACATTCAGTACTTC.

Many counts were recorded for this clonotype. V usage is TRBV10-1 and J usage is TRBJ2-7, with a tentative D call TRBD1 (7 bases). The CDR3 loop spans 16 amino acids. Germline V gene lookup returns CDR1 WNHNN and CDR2 SYGVQD (reference sequence). V gave up 2 bases and J gave up 0 bases, with 14 bases separating them. The CDR3 here is CASSERRGQSSYEQYF. The CDR3 coding sequence is TGCGCCAGCAGTGAGCGGAGGGGACAGAGCTCCTACGAGCAGTACTTC.

About this clonotype itself: A much larger clone sits a single nucleotide away, making a read error possible. The J gene is TRBJ2-5, the V gene TRBV7-2, with D hard to call. The CDR3 sequence is 13 residues long. V lost 11 bases, J lost 5 bases, and 18 bases lay in between. Germline loops: CDR1 SGHTA, CDR2 FQGNSA. DNA of the CDR3: TGTGCCGGCACCTTACCGAAAGGGGAGACCCAGTACTTC. This sequence encodes CAGTLPKGETQYF.

This clonotype was observed a handful of times. The J gene is TRBJ2-7, the V gene TRBV20-1; either TRBD1 or TRBD2 may fit D (6 bases each). Trimming took 1 base from V and 0 from J, leaving 13 bases between them. CDR1 and CDR2 (germline): DFQATT, SNEGSKA (reference sequence). The CDR3 is 15 amino acids. For the CDR3, the DNA is TGCAGTGCTAGAGCGGGGGCGGAGATCTCCTACGAGCAGTACTTC. This translates into CSARAGAEISYEQYF.

This clonotype was recorded a few times. The chain combines TRBV12-3 or TRBV12-4 with TRBJ1-5; D unresolved. The CDR3 has 15 residues. V lost 5 bases and J 6 bases, leaving 17 bases between the germline ends. CDR3: CASSPPRGAGQPQHF. DNA of the CDR3: TGTGCCAGCAGTCCGCCGCGGGGAGCGGGTCAGCCCCAGCATTTT.

The gene calls are TRBV20-1 and TRBJ2-4, with no clear D. Trimming stripped 3 bases from V and 12 bases from J, with 12 bases between. This CDR3 region has 11 residues. Germline assignment: CDR1 DFQATT and CDR2 SNEGSKA (reference sequence). The CDR3: CSASDLPYQYF. The DNA for the CDR3 is TGCAGTGCTAGCGACCTCCCGTATCAGTACTTC.

The rearrangement links TRBV29-1 to TRBJ1-1, with a possible D match to TRBD1 (5 bases). Per germline, CDR1 SQVTM and CDR2 ANQGSEA. This CDR3 comprises 13 residues. V was shortened by 6 bases and J by 1 base, with 12 bases between the two germline ends. The CDR3 region is CSVGRARNTEAFF. CDR3 DNA sequence: TGCAGCGTGGGCAGGGCACGGAACACTGAAGCTTTCTTT. Variable domain in full (rest from reference TRBV29-1 and TRBJ1-1): SAVISQKPSRDICQRGTSLTIQCQVDSQVTMMFWYRQQPGQSLTLIATANQGSEATYESGFVIDKFPISRPNLTFSTLTVSNMSPEDSSIYLCSVGRARNTEAFFGQGTRLTVV.

This chain uses TRBV10-3 with TRBJ2-3, with D unresolved. Trimming shortened V by 6 bases and J by 6 bases, and 10 bases separated the two germline ends. Germline CDR1 is ENHRY and CDR2 is SYGVKD. The CDR3 is 12 residues long. CDR3 coding DNA: TGTGCCATCAGAAACGATGAGGATACGCAGTATTTT. Protein sequence: CAIRNDEDTQYF.

In this sample, this clonotype turned up a few times. The chain links TRBV27 to TRBJ1-5, with TRBD1 identical over 8 bases. The CDR3 loop spans 15 amino acids. The germline V gene encodes CDR1 MNHEY and CDR2 SMNVEV (reference sequence). Unmatched junction bases numbered 8, after V lost 7 bases and J lost 3 bases. CDR3 amino acids: CASKAGTGVNQPQHF. The CDR3 coding sequence is TGTGCCAGCAAAGCCGGGACAGGAGTCAATCAGCCCCAGCATTTT.

This clonotype came up a few times. The DNA for the CDR3 is TGTGCCAGCAGCTTAGCGACAGGGGAGGGCCAGCCCCAGCATTTT. Its protein product is CASSLATGEGQPQHF. The chain employs TRBV7-9 and TRBJ1-5; 8 bases line up with TRBD1. The germline CDR1 and CDR2 sequences are SEHNR and FQNEAQ (reference sequence). With 0 bases clipped from V and 7 bases from J, the junction kept 5 bases outside the gene matches. This CDR3 has 15 residues.

This clonotype was seen repeatedly, ten times or more. The chain uses TRBV4-1 and TRBJ2-1, with D perhaps being TRBD1 or TRBD2 (6 bases each). The CDR3 length is 12 residues. The germline V gene has CDR1 MGHRA and CDR2 YSYEKL. Deletions cut 5 bases from V and 8 bases from J, with 10 bases between. CDR3 in DNA: TGCGCCAGCAGCAGGGGGGTAGATGAGCAGTTCTTC. The encoded protein is CASSRGVDEQFF.